These T cell receptor beta chains were read from a single sample in a study of T-cell memory formation after mild COVID-19. TCRdb re-called the 5' RACE reads with MiXCR, one entry per CDR3 protein. The table lists hundreds of thousands of distinct CDR3 sequences, roughly 20% of them singletons. Material for sequencing was PBMCs or a T cell subset sorted from them (not recorded which). The receptor source for this set is an adult woman who had mild COVID-19 (a few samples of this study predate the infection). Cell type and time point are not known. The CDR3 runs from the conserved cysteine through the conserved F or W. The D gene is left open where the match is weak. Part of the rows lack a size; the others show once, few, many or a class for expanded clones.

CSATSQRQGRDAYEQYF | TGCAGTGCCACATCTCAGCGGCAGGGCCGGGACGCCTACGAGCAGTACTTC | - | TRBJ2-7 | TRBV20-1 | - | 17
CATSRGHRTIQGGGAFF | TGTGCCACCAGCAGAGGACACCGCACTATACAGGGGGGGGGAGCTTTCTTT | few | TRBJ1-1 | TRBV15 | TRBD1 | 17
CASSPLPGQRMNTEAFF | TGCGCCAGCAGCCCGCTGCCAGGGCAACGAATGAACACTGAAGCTTTCTTT | - | TRBJ1-1 | TRBV4-1 | - | 17
CASTPGASERETQYF | TGTGCCAGCACCCCAGGCGCTAGCGAGCGCGAGACCCAGTACTTC | few | TRBJ2-5 | TRBV25-1 | - | 15
CASSEVEGSGSPLHF | TGTGCCAGCAGTGAAGTGGAGGGGTCAGGTTCACCCCTCCACTTT | - | TRBJ1-6 | TRBV2 | - | 15
CASSLPRNLGLTEAFF | TGTGCCAGCAGCCTCCCGCGAAACTTAGGTCTGACTGAAGCTTTCTTT | few | TRBJ1-1 | TRBV7-2 | - | 16
CASRTSGDNEQFF | TGTGCCAGCCGCACTAGCGGGGACAATGAGCAGTTCTTC | few | TRBJ2-1 | TRBV5-5 | TRBD2 | 13
CSAPAGGPGTEAFF | TGCAGTGCTCCGGCGGGGGGGCCGGGGACTGAAGCTTTCTTT | many | TRBJ1-1 | TRBV20-1 | - | 14
CASSSLADPNTGELFF | TGCGCCAGCAGCTCTTTAGCGGACCCGAACACCGGGGAGCTGTTTTTT | few | TRBJ2-2 | TRBV5-1 | - | 16
CATRAGSFNSNQPQHF | TGTGCCACTAGAGCAGGGTCGTTCAATAGCAATCAGCCCCAGCATTTT | few | TRBJ1-5 | TRBV6-5 | - | 16
CASSQDARRADTQYF | TGCGCCAGCAGCCAAGATGCGAGGAGGGCAGATACGCAGTATTTT | once | TRBJ2-3 | TRBV4-1 | - | 15
CSAGLSYNEQFF | TGCAGTGCTGGTCTTTCCTACAATGAGCAGTTCTTC | - | TRBJ2-1 | TRBV20-1 | - | 12
CASSPQVAGATDTQYF | TGTGCCAGCAGCCCTCAAGTAGCGGGGGCCACAGATACGCAGTATTTT | few | TRBJ2-3 | TRBV7-2 | TRBD2 | 16
CASSVGGRGTGELFF | TGTGCCAGCAGCGTAGGAGGTAGGGGCACCGGGGAGCTGTTTTTT | - | TRBJ2-2 | TRBV9 | - | 15
CASSPQHRDRGRSTEAFF | TGTGCCAGCAGTCCTCAGCACCGGGACAGGGGGCGCAGCACTGAAGCTTTCTTT | few | TRBJ1-1 | TRBV6-1 | TRBD1 | 18
CSARSLAGELFF | TGCAGTGCTAGGAGTCTAGCGGGGGAGCTGTTTTTT | - | TRBJ2-2 | TRBV20-1 | - | 12
CASSTTLTATNEKLFF | TGTGCCAGCAGCACAACATTGACAGCAACTAATGAAAAACTGTTTTTT | - | TRBJ1-4 | TRBV7-9 | - | 16
CASSWLAGDHTGELFF | TGTGCCAGCAGTTGGCTAGCGGGAGACCACACCGGGGAGCTGTTTTTT | few | TRBJ2-2 | TRBV11-3 | TRBD2 | 16
CASRTVGTGGFTGELFF | TGTGCCAGCCGGACCGTCGGGACAGGGGGGTTTACCGGGGAGCTGTTTTTT | - | TRBJ2-2 | TRBV7-2 | TRBD1 | 17
CASSPLDRTDTQYF | TGCGCCAGCAGCCCCCTGGACCGCACAGATACGCAGTATTTT | once | TRBJ2-3 | TRBV5-1 | - | 14
CSTLAGDTGELFF | TGCAGCACCCTAGCGGGAGACACCGGGGAGCTGTTTTTT | few | TRBJ2-2 | TRBV29-1 | TRBD2 | 13
CASSEDGTPEPNF | TGTGCCAGCAGTGAAGACGGGACACCGGAACCCAACTTC | once | TRBJ2-7 | TRBV2 | - | 13
CASSKFQTSPTDTQYF | TGTGCCAGCAGTAAATTCCAGACTAGCCCCACAGATACGCAGTATTTT | - | TRBJ2-3 | TRBV6-5 | TRBD2 | 16
CASSHLRGLRGASTDTQYF | TGTGCCAGCAGCCACTTGCGGGGCCTCAGGGGCGCTAGCACAGATACGCAGTATTTT | few | TRBJ2-3 | TRBV7-8 | - | 19
CSALGPTGVVSEQFF | TGCAGTGCCTTGGGACCGACAGGGGTAGTGAGTGAGCAGTTCTTC | few | TRBJ2-1 | TRBV20-1 | TRBD1 | 15